The following is a TCR beta chain sequence with its context. Its antigen is undetermined. The V end lost 6 bases, the J end lost 5 bases, and 18 bases lay between the germline ends. The V gene's germline CDR1 is SGHDT and CDR2 YYEEEE. The CDR3 contains 15 residues. The data stem from a study of T cell responses to AZD1222 COVID-19 vaccine. Study conclusions and caveats: Donors, mostly white British, included more females; clonal diversity was possibly underestimated. Receipt of two AZD1222 doses was followed by a rise in Spike-specific TCR breadth and depth.

Generated by immunoSEQ multiplex PCR, the TCRdb table keeps only in-frame clones and is missing some. The sample lists approximately 150,000 clones, around 89% seen once, with about 3% in the top ten. The receptor comes from an adult in good health. The chain has TRBV5-6 and TRBJ2-1; possible D gene TRBD2, 6 bases. Sequencing used peripheral blood, obtained on day 0 of AZD1222 vaccination. The CDR3 is CASTVGRREDNEQFF. The CDR3 DNA reads TGTGCCAGCACCGTGGGGAGGAGAGAGGACAATGAGCAGTTCTTC.